Listed below are T cell receptor beta chains from one sample, sequenced in a study of identical twins. One entry per CDR3 protein results from TCRdb running MiXCR on the 5' RACE reads. This repertoire shows 500,000 or so distinct CDR3 sequences, roughly an eighth found once; its top ten account for approximately 0.98%. The sample was also reused in another study, on yellow fever vaccine responses in identical twins.

The sample taken for sequencing was CD4+ T cells sorted from blood. All receptors derive from a woman aged 18-29 years in good health. Each CDR3 is given with its conserved first and last residue. D genes are given only for firm matches. Expanded clones get a size class; other rows say once, few or many, or leave the size out.

v_call: TRBV12-3/TRBV12-4; clone_size: .; d_call: TRBD2; j_call: TRBJ2-3; cdr3_nt: TGTGCCAGCAGGCAGACTAGCGGGGGCACAGATACGCAGTATTTT; cdr3_aa: CASRQTSGGTDTQYF
v_call: TRBV30; clone_size: .; d_call: TRBD2; j_call: TRBJ2-2; cdr3_nt: TGTGCCTGGAGGGCTAGCGGCACCGGGGAGCTGTTTTTT; cdr3_aa: CAWRASGTGELFF
v_call: TRBV20-1; clone_size: .; d_call: TRBD1; j_call: TRBJ2-3; cdr3_nt: TGCAGTGCTAGAAGCAAGGGGGCCCCGGCAGATACGCAGTATTTT; cdr3_aa: CSARSKGAPADTQYF
v_call: TRBV2; clone_size: .; d_call: .; j_call: TRBJ1-6; cdr3_nt: TGTGCCAGCAGGTGGTCAGACAATAATTCACCCCTCCACTTT; cdr3_aa: CASRWSDNNSPLHF
v_call: TRBV10-3; clone_size: .; d_call: .; j_call: TRBJ2-1; cdr3_nt: TGTGCCATCAGTGAGTCTAGCTCCCCGGATTACAATGAGCAGTTCTTC; cdr3_aa: CAISESSSPDYNEQFF
v_call: TRBV19; clone_size: many; d_call: .; j_call: TRBJ1-5; cdr3_nt: TGTGCCAGTACGATGGGGTCGGGCAATCAGCCCCAGCATTTT; cdr3_aa: CASTMGSGNQPQHF
v_call: TRBV7-2; clone_size: few; d_call: .; j_call: TRBJ2-3; cdr3_nt: TGTGCCAGCGACTCCCGATCGAGGCCCCATACGCAGTATTTT; cdr3_aa: CASDSRSRPHTQYF
v_call: TRBV2; clone_size: once; d_call: TRBD2; j_call: TRBJ2-3; cdr3_nt: TGTGCCAGCAAGGCTAGCGGGGGGACTAGCACAGATACGCAGTATTTT; cdr3_aa: CASKASGGTSTDTQYF
v_call: TRBV5-6; clone_size: few; d_call: .; j_call: TRBJ2-7; cdr3_nt: TGTGCCAGCAGCTCGTGGGGGGGGCACTACGAGCAGTACTTC; cdr3_aa: CASSSWGGHYEQYF
v_call: TRBV12-3/TRBV12-4; clone_size: .; d_call: .; j_call: TRBJ1-1; cdr3_nt: TGTGCCAGCAGTTCGTGGGACGGGGGGGGCACTGAAGCTTTCTTT; cdr3_aa: CASSSWDGGGTEAFF
v_call: TRBV5-1; clone_size: .; d_call: .; j_call: TRBJ2-1; cdr3_nt: TGCGCCAGCAGACGGATCGGGGGTTCCTACAATGAGCAGTTCTTC; cdr3_aa: CASRRIGGSYNEQFF
v_call: TRBV14; clone_size: few; d_call: .; j_call: TRBJ2-1; cdr3_nt: TGTGCCAGCAGCCAAGGTCAGGACAATGAGCAGTTCTTC; cdr3_aa: CASSQGQDNEQFF
v_call: TRBV20-1; clone_size: few; d_call: .; j_call: TRBJ1-2; cdr3_nt: TGCAGTGCTAGAACGGGGGGCTACACCTTC; cdr3_aa: CSARTGGYTF
v_call: TRBV5-1; clone_size: .; d_call: .; j_call: TRBJ2-3; cdr3_nt: TGCGCCAGCACCACGCTCCCCTCTATTAGCACAGATACGCAGTATTTT; cdr3_aa: CASTTLPSISTDTQYF
v_call: TRBV3-1; clone_size: few; d_call: .; j_call: TRBJ1-5; cdr3_nt: TGTGCCAGCAGCCAATGGGGGTCTAGCAATCAGCCCCAGCATTTT; cdr3_aa: CASSQWGSSNQPQHF
v_call: TRBV7-9; clone_size: .; d_call: .; j_call: TRBJ2-1; cdr3_nt: TGTGCCAGCAGCCCCGACAGGGAGGAGTTCTTC; cdr3_aa: CASSPDREEFF
v_call: TRBV12-3/TRBV12-4; clone_size: few; d_call: .; j_call: TRBJ2-4; cdr3_nt: TGTGCCAGCAGTTTCAAGAATTTTACCGCTTCCCGAGCCAAAAACATTCAGTACTTC; cdr3_aa: CASSFKNFTASRAKNIQYF
v_call: TRBV7-2; clone_size: once; d_call: .; j_call: TRBJ2-7; cdr3_nt: TGTGCCAGCAGCTCTTACACAGGGAACTACGAGCAGTACTTC; cdr3_aa: CASSSYTGNYEQYF